The 2 T cell receptor beta chains in this list originate from one sample, sequenced in a study of beta chain features in type 1 diabetes (dated by TCRdb to the late 2010s). The library was obtained by the immunoSEQ multiplex PCR assay. The entire isolated RNA was reverse transcribed using the High Capacity cDNA Reverse Transcription Kit, and thus expressed TCRB transcripts were sequenced. The source is immuneACCESS, and TCRdb retained only in-frame sequences with V and J called. Part of the clones is not carried over; for the studies checked, unresolved V genes explain less than half of this, and the remainder is unexplained. For this sample the table gives 140,000 or so clones, of which around a tenth were detected only once. Roughly 0.69% of the sample lies in the top ten. The sequencing input was central memory CD4+ T cells from blood. The receptors were sampled from a man between 18 and 29 years old in good health.

V and J are TRBV7-3 and TRBJ2-1; 9 nucleotides align to TRBD1. With V trimmed by 5 bases and J by 3 bases, 5 bases remained unmatched. Germline values: CDR1 SGHTA, CDR2 FQGTGA. This CDR3 spans 15 amino acids. The CDR3 DNA reads as TGTGCCAGCAGCCGTCCGGGACAGGGCTACAATGAGCAGTTCTTC. Protein product: CASSRPGQGYNEQFF.

A remark on this clone: The same CDR3 arises from other DNA sequences in this sample as well. The V call is TRBV9, the J call TRBJ1-2; 11 bases fit TRBD1. The length of the CDR3 is 13 residues. V lost 5 bases and J lost 8; bases outside the gene matches: 5. The germline V gene encodes CDR1 SGDLS and CDR2 YYNGEE. CDR3 loop: CASRGQGVIGYTF. As DNA, the CDR3 is TGTGCCAGCAGGGGACAGGGGGTAATCGGCTACACCTTC. The full variable domain, in which reference TRBV9 and TRBJ1-2 provide the parts outside the CDR3, is DSGVTQTPKHLITATGQRVTLRCSPRSGDLSVYWYQQSLDQGLQFLIQYYNGEERAKGNILERFSAQQFPDLHSELNLSSLELGDSALYFCASRGQGVIGYTFGSGTRLTVV.